The source of this T cell receptor beta chain is a study of cytomegalovirus exposure and HLA in healthy donors. Study results and caveats: Both high specificity and high sensitivity reportedly marked the classifier's diagnosis of cytomegalovirus status.

As concerns this clone: The antigen is not known.

Losses at the gene ends were 3 bases for V and 4 bases for J; bases not matched to a gene: 7. There are 15 residues in the CDR3. Germline lookup yields CDR1 MNHNS and CDR2 SASEGT. The table came from immunoSEQ multiplex PCR; TCRdb's copy has only in-frame clones and leaves some out. The table shows approximately 260,000 clones, with around 86% occurring only once. The source material was PBMCs. The chain employs TRBV6-1 and TRBJ2-5; 8 bases agree with TRBD1. This receptor was identified in a woman aged 30 to 39 in good health and CMV-seropositive. The CDR3 bases are TGTGCCAGCAGTGACTCCAGGGGGCGCGGAGAGACCCAGTACTTC. Translated: CASSDSRGRGETQYF.